This paragraph reports one T cell receptor beta chain. Per germline, CDR1 DFQATT and CDR2 SNEGSKA (reference sequence). CDR3 length: 16 amino acids. V lost 2 bases and J lost 5, with 16 bases in between. The second PCR ran about 7 to 12 cycles with a sample-barcoded 5' primer and J-beta primers. TCRdb independently ran MiXCR on the 5' RACE reads; one entry per CDR3 protein. The sample has 700,000 to 1,000,000 distinct CDR3 sequences, 40% to 50% seen once. The sample is drawn from a study of blood T cells in healthy people across ages. About the research overall: Researchers report that template switching captured about one barcoded beta molecule per two T cells.

This clonotype was sampled from a man between 60 and 75 years old in good health. V is TRBV20-1 and J is TRBJ1-6; possible D gene TRBD1, 5 bases. Specimen: blood. The CDR3 is CSARRYGAEDNSPLHF. In DNA form, the CDR3 reads TGCAGTGCTAGAAGATACGGGGCCGAGGATAATTCACCCCTCCACTTT.